The rows below give T cell receptor beta chains drawn from one sample of a study of cytomegalovirus exposure and HLA in healthy donors. Sequencing was performed with immunoSEQ multiplex PCR; in TCRdb, only in-frame clones are kept and a portion is missing. In the table there are approximately 240,000 clones, about 89% of which are singletons. Input material: PBMCs. These receptors were taken from a woman in her late teens or twenties in good health and CMV-seronegative. Each CDR3 is given with its conserved first and last residue. The D gene is left open where the match is weak. Expanded clones get a size class; other rows say once, few or many, or leave the size out.

size,J,D,V,CDR3,DNA
once,TRBJ2-7,TRBD2,TRBV7-9,CASSPSGARFREQYF,TGTGCCAGCAGCCCGAGCGGGGCACGTTTCCGCGAGCAGTACTTC
.,TRBJ2-7,.,TRBV27,CASSLTRSSYEQYF,TGTGCCAGCAGTTTGACTAGATCCTCCTACGAGCAGTACTTC
.,TRBJ1-5,.,TRBV18,CASSRGLDQPQHF,TGTGCCAGCTCACGGGGCCTCGATCAGCCCCAGCATTTT
few,TRBJ1-2,TRBD1,TRBV11-2,CASSREWDSNYGYTF,TGTGCCAGCAGCCGGGAGTGGGACAGTAACTATGGCTACACCTTC
.,TRBJ1-6,.,TRBV11-1,CASSFGRARRSPLHF,TGTGCCAGCAGCTTCGGTCGCGCACGCCGATCACCCCTCCACTTT
.,TRBJ1-4,TRBD1,TRBV5-1,CASSLGTGINEKLFF,TGCGCCAGCAGCCTAGGGACAGGGATTAATGAAAAACTGTTTTTT
.,TRBJ1-5,TRBD1,TRBV19,CASRTYGGQGWRRDQPQHF,TGTGCCAGTAGGACCTACGGGGGACAGGGATGGAGGCGAGATCAGCCCCAGCATTTT
once,TRBJ1-1,TRBD1,TRBV28,CASSLRGIREAEAFF,TGTGCCAGCAGTCTCAGGGGGATCAGGGAAGCTGAAGCTTTCTTT
.,TRBJ2-2,TRBD2,TRBV15,CATSRASGILTGELFF,TGTGCCACCAGCAGAGCAAGCGGGATTCTCACCGGGGAGCTGTTTTTT
.,TRBJ2-3,TRBD1,TRBV4-3,CASSQVTRGTDTQYF,TGCGCCAGCAGCCAAGTAACCAGGGGGACAGATACGCAGTATTTT
.,TRBJ2-2,.,TRBV11-2,CASSPDRARFNTGELFF,TGTGCCAGCAGCCCAGACAGAGCTAGGTTTAACACCGGGGAGCTGTTTTTT
.,TRBJ2-7,TRBD2,TRBV6-1,CASSPGGSPSYEQYF,TGTGCCAGCAGTCCGGGGGGGTCCCCATCCTACGAGCAGTACTTC
.,TRBJ1-2,.,TRBV7-6,CASTALTAGYTF,TGTGCCAGCACCGCACTGACTGCCGGCTACACCTTC
.,TRBJ1-1,.,TRBV10-3,CAIQDTYSGAEAFF,TGTGCCATCCAAGACACCTACTCGGGAGCTGAAGCTTTCTTT
few,TRBJ1-6,.,TRBV6-1,CASSERADGGPLHF,TGTGCCAGCAGTGAGAGGGCCGACGGCGGACCCCTCCACTTT
.,TRBJ2-5,.,TRBV27,CASRVQGKRTQYF,TGTGCCAGCAGGGTGCAGGGCAAGAGGACCCAGTACTTC
.,TRBJ2-3,.,TRBV6-4,CASSDSGGTDTQYF,TGTGCCAGCAGTGACTCAGGGGGCACAGATACGCAGTATTTT